Each of the 8 T cell receptor beta chains below was sequenced from the same sample in a study of cytomegalovirus exposure and HLA in healthy donors. PCR involved 60 Vbeta and 13 Jbeta primers. The assay was immunoSEQ multiplex PCR, and TCRdb's table has in-frame clones only and misses some. This table holds some 190,000 clones, about four fifths found once. Sequenced input: PBMCs. The origin of the receptors is a man aged 18-30 years in good health and CMV-seronegative.

The rearrangement joins TRBV6-4 to TRBJ2-4; 10 bases agree with TRBD1. Germline V gene sequence: CDR1 MRHNA, CDR2 SNTAGT. This CDR3 comprises 13 residues. Unmatched junction bases numbered 1, after V lost 2 bases and J lost 9 bases. The CDR3 here is CASSDRDRGIQYF. In DNA, the CDR3 is TGTGCCAGCAGTGACCGGGACAGGGGCATTCAGTACTTC.

The sample holds a few counts of this clone. The genes are TRBV6-1 and TRBJ1-6; no definite D call. Looked up from germline, CDR1 is MNHNS and CDR2 is SASEGT. The CDR3 is 13 residues long. Trimming removed 6 bases from V and 8 bases from J, with 11 bases in between. CDR3 protein: CASRTYNYSPLHF. For the CDR3, the DNA is TGTGCCAGCAGGACATACAACTATTCACCCCTCCACTTT.

The chain employs TRBV9 and TRBJ2-7, with TRBD1 matching over 7 bases. The germline V gene has CDR1 SGDLS and CDR2 YYNGEE. The CDR3 has 15 amino acids. V gave up 4 bases and J gave up 0 bases; unmatched junction bases: 7. CDR3 region: CASSIGQASSYEQYF. The CDR3 bases are TGTGCCAGCAGCATTGGACAGGCAAGCTCCTACGAGCAGTACTTC.

The V call is TRBV6-4, the J call TRBJ2-5; D not resolved. The DNA end favors TRBJ2-7, so the J call may be wrong. The length of the CDR3 is 13 residues. Germline loops: CDR1 MRHNA, CDR2 SNTAGT. The CDR3 region is CASSDFRPYEQYF. The CDR3, as DNA: TGTGCCAGCAGTGATTTCAGGCCCTACGAGCAGTACTTC.

The chain has TRBV27 and TRBJ2-1, with 11 bases matching TRBD2. The CDR3 contains 18 residues. The V gene's germline CDR1 is MNHEY and CDR2 SMNVEV (reference sequence). Germline trimming cut 2 bases from V and 2 bases from J; bases unmatched to any gene: 8. The CDR3 DNA sequence: TGTGCCAGCAGTTTAAGTGCTCCGGGACTAGCGGCCTACAATGAGCAGTTCTTC. This gives the protein CASSLSAPGLAAYNEQFF.

The V gene is TRBV10-3, the J gene TRBJ2-1, with TRBD2 identical over 9 bases. The CDR3 runs to 13 residues. Trimming at V came to 6 bases and at J to 8 bases, leaving 5 bases not matched to a gene. Per the germline V gene, CDR1 is ENHRY and CDR2 is SYGVKD. The CDR3 bases are TGTGCCATCAGCCTGGGACTAGCTGATGAGCAGTTCTTC. It specifies CAISLGLADEQFF.

The rearrangement uses TRBV14 and TRBJ2-4; 8 bases agree with TRBD2. The CDR3 has 16 residues. Germline loops: CDR1 SGHDN, CDR2 FVKESK. V was pared by 2 bases and J by 2 bases, with 5 bases of the junction left unmatched. The CDR3 sequence: CASSQSGSETKNIQYF. CDR3 DNA: TGTGCCAGCAGCCAAAGCGGGAGCGAAACCAAAAACATTCAGTACTTC.

This chain uses TRBV25-1 with TRBJ2-2; no clear D gene. The CDR3 runs 16 residues. CDR1 MGHDK and CDR2 SYGVNS come from the germline V gene. The V gene lost 1 base and the J gene lost 3 bases, with 12 bases spanning the gap. CDR3: CASSEFSGWDTGELFF. CDR3 DNA sequence: TGTGCCAGCAGTGAATTCTCGGGTTGGGACACCGGGGAGCTGTTTTTT.